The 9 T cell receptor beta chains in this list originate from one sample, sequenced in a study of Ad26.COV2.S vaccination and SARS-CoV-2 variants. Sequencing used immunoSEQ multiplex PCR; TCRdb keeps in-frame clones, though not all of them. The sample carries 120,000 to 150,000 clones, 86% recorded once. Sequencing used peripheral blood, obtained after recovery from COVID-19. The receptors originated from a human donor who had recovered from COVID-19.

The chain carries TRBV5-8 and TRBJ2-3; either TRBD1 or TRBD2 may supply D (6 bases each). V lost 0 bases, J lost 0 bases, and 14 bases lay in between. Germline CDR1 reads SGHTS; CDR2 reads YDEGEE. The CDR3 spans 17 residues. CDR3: CASSLARGVFSTDTQYF. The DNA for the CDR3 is TGTGCCAGCAGCTTGGCTAGGGGGGTCTTCAGCACAGATACGCAGTATTTT. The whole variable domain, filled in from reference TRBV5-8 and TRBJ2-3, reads EAGVTQSPTHLIKTRGQQATLRCSPISGHTSVYWYQQALGLGLQFLLWYDEGEERNRGNFPPRFSGRQFPNYSSELNVNALELEDSALYLCASSLARGVFSTDTQYFGPGTRLTVL.

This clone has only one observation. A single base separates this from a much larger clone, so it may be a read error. The CDR3 DNA reads as TGTGCCAGCAGCTACACCGGGGAGCTGTTTTTT. Protein sequence: CASSYTGELFF. This chain connects TRBV28 to TRBJ2-2; D gene uncertain. Germline V CDR1 and CDR2: MDHEN, SYDVKM. This CDR3 contains 11 residues. V was trimmed by 6 bases and J by 3 bases, leaving 2 bases between them.

CDR3: CASSPITGAYQETQYF. The DNA for the CDR3 is TGTGCCAGCTCACCTATAACAGGGGCTTACCAAGAGACCCAGTACTTC. This chain connects TRBV18 to TRBJ2-5; 7 bases agree with TRBD1. Germline CDR1 and CDR2: KGHSH and LQKENI. With 3 bases clipped from V and 0 bases from J, the junction kept 7 bases outside the gene matches. The CDR3 runs 16 residues.

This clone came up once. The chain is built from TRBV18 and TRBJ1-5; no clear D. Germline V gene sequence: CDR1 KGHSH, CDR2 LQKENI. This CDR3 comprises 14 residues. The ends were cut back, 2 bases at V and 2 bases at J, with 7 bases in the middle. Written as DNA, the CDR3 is TGTGCCAGCTCACCAGGGCTAGGCAATCAGCCCCAGCATTTT. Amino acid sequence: CASSPGLGNQPQHF.

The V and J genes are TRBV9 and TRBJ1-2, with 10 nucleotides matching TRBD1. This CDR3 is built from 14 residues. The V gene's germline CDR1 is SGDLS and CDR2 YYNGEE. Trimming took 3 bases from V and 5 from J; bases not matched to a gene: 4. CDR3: CASSDRDRGYGYTF. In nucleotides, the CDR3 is TGTGCCAGCAGCGACCGGGACAGGGGATATGGCTACACCTTC.

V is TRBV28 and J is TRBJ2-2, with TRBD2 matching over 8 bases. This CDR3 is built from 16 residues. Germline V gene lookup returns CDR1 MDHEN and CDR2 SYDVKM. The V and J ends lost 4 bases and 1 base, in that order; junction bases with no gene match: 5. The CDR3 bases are TGTGCCAGCAGTTCCCGACTAGCGAGGAACACCGGGGAGCTGTTTTTT. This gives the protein CASSSRLARNTGELFF.

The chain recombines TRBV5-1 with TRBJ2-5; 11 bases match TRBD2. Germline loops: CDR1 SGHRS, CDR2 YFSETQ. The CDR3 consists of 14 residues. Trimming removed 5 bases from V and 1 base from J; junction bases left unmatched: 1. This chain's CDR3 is CASRLAGAQETQYF. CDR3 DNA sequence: TGCGCCAGCAGACTAGCGGGGGCCCAAGAGACCCAGTACTTC. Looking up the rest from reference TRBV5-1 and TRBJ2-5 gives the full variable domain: KAGVTQTPRYLIKTRGQQVTLSCSPISGHRSVSWYQQTPGQGLQFLFEYFSETQRNKGNFPGRFSGRQFSNSRSEMNVSTLELGDSALYLCASRLAGAQETQYFGPGTRLLVL.

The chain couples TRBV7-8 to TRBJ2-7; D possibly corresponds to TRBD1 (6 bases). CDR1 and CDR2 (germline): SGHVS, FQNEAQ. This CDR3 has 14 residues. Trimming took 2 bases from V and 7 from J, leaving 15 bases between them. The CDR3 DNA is TGTGCCAGCAGCTTAATGGGCAGGGGTGGGGAGCAGTACTTC. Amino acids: CASSLMGRGGEQYF.

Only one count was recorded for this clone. The CDR3 DNA follows: TGTGCCAGCAGCTCCCCACCGGGACAGGGTGTCACTGAAGCTTTCTTT. Translation gives CASSSPPGQGVTEAFF. The chain combines TRBV7-6 with TRBJ1-1, with 9 bases identical to TRBD1. The germline V gene encodes CDR1 SGHVS and CDR2 FNYEAQ. The CDR3 is made up of 16 amino acids. The V segment lost 4 bases and the J segment 4 bases; nucleotides outside the gene matches: 10.